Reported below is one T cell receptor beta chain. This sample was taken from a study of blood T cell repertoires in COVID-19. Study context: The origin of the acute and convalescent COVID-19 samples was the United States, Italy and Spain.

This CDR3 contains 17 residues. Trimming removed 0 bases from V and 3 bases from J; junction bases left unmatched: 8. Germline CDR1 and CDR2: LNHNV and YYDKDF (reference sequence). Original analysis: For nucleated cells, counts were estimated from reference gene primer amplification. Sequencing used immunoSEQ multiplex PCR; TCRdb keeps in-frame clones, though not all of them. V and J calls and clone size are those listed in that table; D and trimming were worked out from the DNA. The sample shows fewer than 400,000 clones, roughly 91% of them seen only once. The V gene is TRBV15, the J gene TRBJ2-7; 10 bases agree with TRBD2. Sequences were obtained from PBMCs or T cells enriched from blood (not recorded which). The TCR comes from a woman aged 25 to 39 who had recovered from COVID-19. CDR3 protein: CATSRDPASGSNYEQYF. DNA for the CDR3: TGTGCCACCAGCAGAGATCCCGCTAGCGGGAGTAACTACGAGCAGTACTTC.